Shown below are 25 T cell receptor beta chains from a single sample sequenced in a study of human T cells and chemical hapten exposure. Time point here: patch test 2, 6 weeks after DPC sensitization. Noted treatment: therapeutic diphenylcyclopropenone sensitization with weekly scalp DPC. TCRdb processed the RACE reads anew with MiXCR; each CDR3 protein has one entry. The table shows 96,000 or so distinct CDR3 sequences, with about 9% occurring only once. Here the sequenced sample was whole blood, taken in connection with sensitization to the hapten diphenylcyclopropenone (DPC). The receptor source for this set is a woman in her 40s with alopecia areata. Some clones in this sample may be carry-over from other donors' samples.

The chain carries TRBV20-1 and TRBJ2-1; D gene unclear. Trimming pared 4 bases from V and 6 bases from J, leaving 7 bases between. This CDR3 contains 11 residues. CDR1 is DFQATT and CDR2 is SNEGSKA in the germline V gene (reference sequence). CDR3 region: CSATATNEQFF. The DNA for the CDR3 is TGCAGTGCTACCGCGACCAATGAGCAGTTCTTC.

This clonotype was detected ten times or more. V and J are TRBV29-1 and TRBJ1-1, with a possible D match to TRBD1 (6 bases). The CDR3 runs 13 residues. Trimming took 4 bases from V and 0 from J, leaving 9 bases between them. CDR1 and CDR2 (germline): SQVTM, ANQGSEA. CDR3 residues: CSVAGQMNTEAFF. The CDR3, as DNA: TGCAGCGTTGCCGGACAGATGAACACTGAAGCTTTCTTT.

This clonotype was counted many times. The rearrangement links TRBV20-1 to TRBJ2-5, with 8 bases aligning to TRBD2. Germline V gene data show CDR1 as DFQATT and CDR2 as SNEGSKA (reference sequence). V gave up 0 bases and J gave up 4 bases; unmatched junction bases: 7. The CDR3 has 15 residues. The DNA for the CDR3 is TGCAGTGCTAGAGATCCGCGGGGGGCGGGAGAGACCCAGTACTTC. Translated, it gives CSARDPRGAGETQYF.

As to this clonotype: This may arise from a read error, as a much more abundant clone is one base away. This rearrangement joins TRBV7-9 to TRBJ2-7; D not resolved. V gave up 5 bases and J gave up 1 base, with 9 bases separating them. Germline V gives CDR1 SEHNR, CDR2 FQNEAQ (reference sequence). This CDR3 is 13 amino acids long. DNA of the CDR3: TGTGCCAGCAGCACACCCGGGTCCTACGAGCAGTACTTC. This encodes CASSTPGSYEQYF.

The CDR3 nucleotides are TGTGCCAGCAGCCAAGATCCGAGGGGCCCCTACGAGCAGTACTTC. As protein: CASSQDPRGPYEQYF. This chain uses TRBV4-2 with TRBJ2-7; D tentatively fits TRBD1 or TRBD2 (5 bases each). The V and J ends lost 0 bases and 2 bases respectively, with 11 bases between them. Per the germline V gene, CDR1 is LGHNA and CDR2 is YNFKEQ. This CDR3 has 15 amino acids.

This clonotype was picked up many times. V is TRBV28 and J is TRBJ1-2; D is possibly TRBD1 (5 bases). The CDR3 consists of 13 residues. The germline V gene encodes CDR1 MDHEN and CDR2 SYDVKM. Trimming removed 5 bases at V and 3 bases at J, with 10 bases between. The CDR3 protein is CASSPQVHYGYTF. In nucleotides, the CDR3 is TGTGCCAGCAGTCCACAGGTTCACTATGGCTACACCTTC.

This chain uses TRBV29-1 with TRBJ2-1; 8 nucleotides agree with TRBD2. Trimming at V came to 6 bases and at J to 8 bases, leaving 6 bases not matched to a gene. CDR1 and CDR2 (germline): SQVTM, ANQGSEA. The CDR3 length is 12 residues. In DNA, the CDR3 is TGCAGCGTAACCGGGACTAGTTATGAGCAGTTCTTC. Translated: CSVTGTSYEQFF.

The CDR3 bases are TGTGCCATCAGTAAGACGGGACAGCCAGATACGCAGTATTTT. Residues: CAISKTGQPDTQYF. V gene TRBV10-3 combines with J gene TRBJ2-3; TRBD1 matches 7 bases. Per germline, CDR1 ENHRY and CDR2 SYGVKD. Unmatched junction bases numbered 6, after V lost 5 bases and J lost 4 bases. The CDR3 covers 14 residues.

This clonotype was seen a handful of times. V is TRBV20-1 and J is TRBJ1-2, with a weak D call TRBD1 (6 bases). This CDR3 spans 12 amino acids. With 5 bases removed from V and 8 bases from J, the gap between germline ends came to 15 bases. Germline V lookup: CDR1 DFQATT, CDR2 SNEGSKA (reference sequence). The CDR3 bases are TGCAGTGCTCGGGACACCGCGGAAGGCTACACCTTC. Residues: CSARDTAEGYTF.

The chain employs TRBV10-3 and TRBJ2-7, with TRBD1 as a possible D gene (6 bases). This CDR3 has 15 residues. Trimming left V 6 bases short and J 1 base short, with 16 bases between. The germline gives CDR1 ENHRY, CDR2 SYGVKD. The CDR3 bases are TGTGCCATCAGACCACAGGGTCGAGTGTCCTACGAGCAGTACTTC. Its protein product is CAIRPQGRVSYEQYF.

The V gene is TRBV5-4, the J gene TRBJ1-1; D not certain. V was clipped by 4 bases and J by 3 bases, with 7 bases between them. Looked up from germline, CDR1 is SGHNT and CDR2 is YYREEE (reference sequence). The CDR3 length is 12 residues. Here the CDR3 reads CASSISDTEAFF. The CDR3 DNA sequence: TGTGCCAGCAGCATATCGGACACTGAAGCTTTCTTT.

This clonotype was counted at least ten times. The chain employs TRBV6-2 or TRBV6-3 and TRBJ2-7; TRBD2 matches 7 bases. J was trimmed by 0 bases and V by 1 base; bases with no gene match: 9. This CDR3 comprises 17 residues. Germline lookup yields CDR1 MNHEY and CDR2 SVGEGT. CDR3 nucleotide sequence: TGTGCCAGCAGTTACTATCGGCCAGCGGGGAGCTCCTACGAGCAGTACTTC. It yields the protein CASSYYRPAGSSYEQYF.

This clonotype was observed many times. The rearrangement uses TRBV7-9 and TRBJ2-2; D remains unclear. V was trimmed by 5 bases and J by 0 bases, leaving 7 bases between them. Germline loops: CDR1 SEHNR, CDR2 FQNEAQ (reference sequence). This CDR3 spans 14 amino acids. The CDR3 reads CASSHRANTGELFF. For the CDR3, the DNA is TGTGCCAGCAGCCACAGAGCGAACACCGGGGAGCTGTTTTTT. Supplemented by reference TRBV7-9 and TRBJ2-2, the full variable domain reads DTGVSQNPRHKITKRGQNVTFRCDPISEHNRLYWYRQTLGQGPEFLTYFQNEAQLEKSRLLSDRFSAERPKGSFSTLEIQRTEQGDSAMYLCASSHRANTGELFFGEGSRLTVL.

This clonotype was seen a handful of times. CDR3 region: CASSYGNEKLFF. The DNA of the CDR3 is TGTGCCAGCAGTTACGGTAATGAAAAACTGTTTTTT. This chain links TRBV6-7 with TRBJ1-4; D uncertain. TRBV6-7 belongs to the ORF category, with a function that is uncertain. V was trimmed by 2 bases and J by 4 bases, leaving 2 bases between them. The CDR3 sequence is 12 residues long.

This clonotype was picked up many times. The genes are TRBV20-1 and TRBJ2-7; D ambiguous. Germline lookup yields CDR1 DFQATT and CDR2 SNEGSKA (reference sequence). V was shortened by 1 base and J by 0 bases, with 7 bases between the two germline ends. The CDR3 consists of 13 residues. The CDR3 nucleotides are TGCAGTGCTAGAGCGGTCGACTCCTACGAGCAGTACTTC. Protein sequence: CSARAVDSYEQYF.

This clonotype was counted between two and nine times. V usage is TRBV9 and J usage is TRBJ2-4, with a possible D match to TRBD2 (6 bases). V lost 3 bases and J 0 bases, leaving 7 bases between the germline ends. The CDR3 has 14 residues. The germline V gene has CDR1 SGDLS and CDR2 YYNGEE. CDR3: CASSGGLAKNIQYF. The CDR3 coding sequence is TGTGCCAGCAGCGGGGGACTAGCCAAAAACATTCAGTACTTC. Full variable domain (remainder filled in from reference TRBV9 and TRBJ2-4): DSGVTQTPKHLITATGQRVTLRCSPRSGDLSVYWYQQSLDQGLQFLIQYYNGEERAKGNILERFSAQQFPDLHSELNLSSLELGDSALYFCASSGGLAKNIQYFGAGTRLSVL.

This clonotype was counted at least ten times. The V and J genes are TRBV29-1 and TRBJ2-2, with D possibly TRBD1 on 6 matching bases. Germline assignment: CDR1 SQVTM and CDR2 ANQGSEA. V was pared by 2 bases and J by 4 bases, with 14 bases between. CDR3 length equals 15 residues. CDR3 residues: CSVEWLQGGTGELFF. The DNA of the CDR3 is TGCAGCGTTGAATGGTTACAGGGTGGCACCGGGGAGCTGTTTTTT.

Written as DNA, the CDR3 is TGTGCCAGCACCGACTTGAATCATGAGCAGTTCTTC. Translation gives CASTDLNHEQFF. The chain combines TRBV27 with TRBJ2-1; D gene unclear. CDR3 length: 12 amino acids. The germline CDR1 and CDR2 sequences are MNHEY and SMNVEV (reference sequence). Between the trimmed V and J ends, which lost 7 bases and 8 bases, there was a span of 12 bases.

This clonotype was counted at least ten times. The chain combines TRBV20-1 with TRBJ1-5; TRBD1 might be the D (5 bases). Germline V CDR1 and CDR2: DFQATT, SNEGSKA (reference sequence). This CDR3 has 13 residues. V shed 0 bases and J shed 5 bases, with 8 bases lying between them. The CDR3 DNA is TGCAGTGCTAGAGAGTGGGGGGATCAGCCCCAGCATTTT. It is translated as CSAREWGDQPQHF.

This clonotype was seen a few times. This chain joins TRBV5-1 and TRBJ1-1; D is perhaps TRBD1 (6 bases). This CDR3 region has 14 residues. Germline CDR1 is SGHRS and CDR2 is YFSETQ. V was trimmed by 4 bases and J by 4 bases, leaving 14 bases between them. This chain's CDR3 is CASSPEDSSTEAFF. In nucleotides, the CDR3 is TGCGCCAGCAGCCCCGAGGACAGCTCCACTGAAGCTTTCTTT.

The chain carries TRBV10-3 and TRBJ1-2; 12 nucleotides align to TRBD1. Trimming removed 9 bases from V and 6 bases from J; junction bases left unmatched: 5. The V gene's germline CDR1 is ENHRY and CDR2 SYGVKD. This CDR3 has 13 amino acids. The DNA for the CDR3 is TGTGCCATACAGGGACAGGGGGCGGATGGCTACACCTTC. Translated, it gives CAIQGQGADGYTF.

This clonotype turned up a few times. The gene calls are TRBV28 and TRBJ1-1, with D possibly TRBD1 on 5 matching bases. Germline CDR1 is MDHEN and CDR2 is SYDVKM. This CDR3 spans 14 amino acids. The ends were cut back, 3 bases at V and 0 bases at J, with 8 bases in the middle. CDR3 sequence: CASSLAGMNTEAFF. The CDR3 nucleotides are TGTGCCAGCAGTTTGGCAGGGATGAACACTGAAGCTTTCTTT.

This clonotype occurred a few times. The chain recombines TRBV29-1 with TRBJ2-7; 8 bases map to TRBD1. The CDR3 loop spans 13 amino acids. The germline gives CDR1 SQVTM, CDR2 ANQGSEA. Losses at the gene ends were 7 bases for V and 4 bases for J; bases not matched to a gene: 9. CDR3 nucleotides: TGCAGCGCCGCGGGACAGGAGGAATACGAGCAGTACTTC. Its translation: CSAAGQEEYEQYF.

J is TRBJ2-7 and V is TRBV20-1, with D possibly being TRBD1 or TRBD2 (5 bases each). The CDR3 runs to 15 residues. Looked up from germline, CDR1 is DFQATT and CDR2 is SNEGSKA (reference sequence). Deletions cut 5 bases from V and 2 bases from J, with 19 bases between. The CDR3 is CSAPLAIGTTYEQYF. CDR3 sequence (DNA): TGCAGTGCTCCTCTTGCCATCGGGACCACCTACGAGCAGTACTTC.

This clonotype was seen at least ten times. This chain links TRBV29-1 with TRBJ2-2; unclear D gene. The CDR3 is made up of 14 amino acids. CDR1 is SQVTM, CDR2 ANQGSEA, per germline. Trimming pared 1 base from V and 0 bases from J, leaving 6 bases between. In DNA, the CDR3 is TGCAGCGTTGAAGTCCTTTCGAACACCGGGGAGCTGTTTTTT. This gives the protein CSVEVLSNTGELFF.